This TCR beta chain appears in the sequencing data of a study of cytomegalovirus exposure and HLA in healthy donors. TCRdb keeps only in-frame clones here, not all; method: immunoSEQ multiplex PCR. In the table there are 120,000 to 150,000 clones, about 86% of which are singletons. Overall study findings and caveats: The listing of 150 to 200 TCR beta chains classed them as cytomegalovirus-associated. There were some public TCRs occurring in many donors, but most TCR sequences were rare.

From the roughly 110-subject validation cohort, which was separate from the roughly 690-subject first cohort, the donors were drawn. This CDR3 is built from 14 residues. The V and J ends lost 2 bases and 0 bases, in that order; junction bases with no gene match: 1. Germline values: CDR1 LNHNV, CDR2 YYDKDF (reference sequence). This clone was found once. What it binds is unknown. Sequenced: PBMCs. The rearrangement joins TRBV15 to TRBJ2-7; 7 bases fit TRBD2. This clonotype was obtained from a man aged 18 to 29 in good health and CMV-seronegative. As DNA, the CDR3 is TGTGCCACCAGCAGACGCGGGAGCTCCTACGAGCAGTACTTC. It translates to CATSRRGSSYEQYF.